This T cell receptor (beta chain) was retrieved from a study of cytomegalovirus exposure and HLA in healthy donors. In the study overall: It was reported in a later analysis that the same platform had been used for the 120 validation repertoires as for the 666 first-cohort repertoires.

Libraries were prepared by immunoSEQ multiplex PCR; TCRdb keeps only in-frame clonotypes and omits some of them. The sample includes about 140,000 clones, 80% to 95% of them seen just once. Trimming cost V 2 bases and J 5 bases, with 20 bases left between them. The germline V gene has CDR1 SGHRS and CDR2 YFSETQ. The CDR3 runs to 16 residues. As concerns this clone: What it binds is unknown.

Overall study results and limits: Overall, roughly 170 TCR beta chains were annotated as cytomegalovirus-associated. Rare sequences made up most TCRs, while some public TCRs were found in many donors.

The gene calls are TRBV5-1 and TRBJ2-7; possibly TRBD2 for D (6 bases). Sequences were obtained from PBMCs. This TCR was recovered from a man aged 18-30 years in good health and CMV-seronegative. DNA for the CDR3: TGCGCCAGCAGCTTCCAAGGACATAGGGGAGGCGACGAGCAGTACTTC. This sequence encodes CASSFQGHRGGDEQYF.